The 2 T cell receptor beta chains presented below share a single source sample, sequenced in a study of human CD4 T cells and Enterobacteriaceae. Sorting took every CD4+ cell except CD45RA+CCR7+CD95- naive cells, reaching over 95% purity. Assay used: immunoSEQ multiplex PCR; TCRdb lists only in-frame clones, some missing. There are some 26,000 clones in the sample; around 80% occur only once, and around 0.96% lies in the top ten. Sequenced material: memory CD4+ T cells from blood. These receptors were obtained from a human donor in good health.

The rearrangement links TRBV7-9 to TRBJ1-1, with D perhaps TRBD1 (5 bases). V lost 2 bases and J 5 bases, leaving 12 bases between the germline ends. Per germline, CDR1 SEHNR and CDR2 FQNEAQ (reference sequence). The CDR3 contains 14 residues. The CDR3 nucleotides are TGTGCCAGCAGCTTACAGGGCCCGCGGACTGAAGCTTTCTTT. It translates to CASSLQGPRTEAFF.

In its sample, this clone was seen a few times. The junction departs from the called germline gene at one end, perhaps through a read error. The CDR3 sequence is CASSPTRDRVVF. In nucleotides, the CDR3 is TGTGCCAGCAGTCCAACAAGGGACAGGGTGGTCTTC. The genes are TRBV2 and TRBJ2-1, with 9 bases matching TRBD1. Germline lookup yields CDR1 SNHLY and CDR2 FYNNEI. This CDR3 comprises 12 residues.